Following are 2 T cell receptor beta chains from one sample sequenced in a study of T cell responses to AZD1222 COVID-19 vaccine. Data came from immunoSEQ multiplex PCR; TCRdb stores just in-frame clones and leaves some out. Among some 86,000 clones listed, approximately 90% were seen once. The source material was peripheral blood, sampled 28 days after the second AZD1222 dose. The receptors come from an adult who received the AZD1222 COVID-19 vaccine.

The chain combines TRBV2 with TRBJ1-5; D is possibly TRBD1 (5 bases). This CDR3 region has 15 residues. Germline-derived CDR1 and CDR2 are SNHLY and FYNNEI. V gave up 6 bases and J gave up 3 bases, with 15 bases separating them. CDR3: CASRARRQNNQPQHF. In nucleotides, the CDR3 is TGTGCCAGCAGGGCTCGCAGACAGAACAATCAGCCCCAGCATTTT.

This clone was detected a few times. The chain joins TRBV2 to TRBJ2-5; tentatively, D is TRBD1 (5 bases). CDR1 and CDR2 (germline): SNHLY, FYNNEI. V was pared by 2 bases and J by 5 bases, with 15 bases between. The CDR3 totals 15 residues. CDR3 coding DNA: TGTGCCAGCAGTGAAATTCGAGGTTACAGGGAGACCCAGTACTTC. Translation gives CASSEIRGYRETQYF.